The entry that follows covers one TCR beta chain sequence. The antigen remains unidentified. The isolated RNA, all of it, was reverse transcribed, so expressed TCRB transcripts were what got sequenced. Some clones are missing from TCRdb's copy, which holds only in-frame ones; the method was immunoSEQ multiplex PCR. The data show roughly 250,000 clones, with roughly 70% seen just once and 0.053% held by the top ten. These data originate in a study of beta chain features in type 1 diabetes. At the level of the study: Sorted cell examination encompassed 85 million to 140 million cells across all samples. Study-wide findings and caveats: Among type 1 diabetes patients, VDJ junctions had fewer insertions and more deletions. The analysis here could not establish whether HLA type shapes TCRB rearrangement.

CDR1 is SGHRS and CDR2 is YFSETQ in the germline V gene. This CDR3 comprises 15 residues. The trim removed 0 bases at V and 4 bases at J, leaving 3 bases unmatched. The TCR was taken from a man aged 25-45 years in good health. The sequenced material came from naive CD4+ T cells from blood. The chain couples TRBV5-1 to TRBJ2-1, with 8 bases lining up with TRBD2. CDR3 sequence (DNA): TGCGCCAGCAGCTTGGAACTAGCGGCTTACAATGAGCAGTTCTTC. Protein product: CASSLELAAYNEQFF.